This T cell receptor beta chain was sequenced during a study of blood T cells in healthy people across ages. Study observations and caveats: Naive T cell percentage showed a strong correlation with the diversity of TCR beta.

The CDR3 length is 13 residues. From germline, CDR1 is KGHSH and CDR2 LQKENI. The V end was cut by 0 bases, the J end by 5 bases, with 6 bases between. A sample-barcoded 5' primer and a J-beta primer mix were used in a second PCR of roughly 7 to 11 cycles. Using its own MiXCR run on the 5' RACE reads, TCRdb lists one record per CDR3 protein. The table lists hundreds of thousands of distinct CDR3 sequences, 48% of them singletons, with 10% to 15% in the top ten. This clonotype has a handful of counts. Its matching antigen is unknown. This TCR was recovered from a young man in good health. This rearrangement joins TRBV18 to TRBJ2-3; no clear D gene. The sequenced sample was blood. Here the CDR3 reads CASSPPVLDTQYF. The CDR3 bases are TGTGCCAGCTCACCACCCGTGTTAGATACGCAGTATTTT.